This entry is about one T cell receptor beta chain. Its antigen is unidentified. This specimen belongs to a study of OX40 agonist ivuxolimab in advanced cancers. Study details: Among those enrolled, mean age was roughly 62 years (range roughly 23 to 79) and approximately 83% were male. Study-wide findings and caveats: Expanded clones belonging to CD8+ T cells outnumbered, on average, those of CD4+. At 0.1 to 3.0 mg/kg and by week 6, CD4+ and CD8+ T cells in the blood had expanded clonally.

The CDR3 runs to 14 residues. Germline lookup yields CDR1 MNHEY and CDR2 SVGAGI. The germline V and J ends were trimmed by 7 bases and 1 base, with 11 bases remaining between them. The table came from immunoSEQ multiplex PCR; TCRdb's copy has only in-frame clones and leaves some out. Of 50,000 to 70,000 clones listed, roughly nine tenths are singletons. The chain couples TRBV6-5 to TRBJ2-1; D not certain. The sequence was collected from an adult with an advanced solid tumor such as melanoma, head and neck, liver or kidney cancer. The source material was CD4+ or CD8+ T cells sorted from blood, sampled in a trial of the OX40 agonist ivuxolimab. The CDR3 region has the DNA TGTGCCAGCACTTCGAAAAGGTCCTACAATGAGCAGTTCTTC. This encodes CASTSKRSYNEQFF.